This T cell receptor (beta chain) was identified during a study of neoadjuvant anti-PD-1 for oral cavity cancer. Details on this clone: Its target is not known.

Overall study results and limits: TCR analyses covered only a few patients per response group.

Only in-frame clones appear in the TCRdb table, and some are missing; sequencing was by immunoSEQ multiplex PCR. The sample includes approximately 45,000 clones, around 79% seen only once; the top ten take about 5%. Germline values: CDR1 SGHDN, CDR2 FVKESK. The CDR3 is 15 amino acids. Trimming cost V 1 base and J 3 bases; bases outside gene matches: 6. As to time point: after neoadjuvant nivolumab, at surgical resection. PBMCs were not maintained or expanded in culture before analysis. The material was PBMCs, obtained after nivolumab (anti-PD-1) treatment. This TCR was recovered from a person between 40 and 79 years old with oral cavity squamous cell carcinoma. The chain is built from TRBV14 and TRBJ2-7; 7 bases are a match to TRBD1. The CDR3 nucleotides read TGTGCCAGCAGCCAAGTGGGGGCAGGGGGCTACGAGCAGTACTTC. Encoded protein: CASSQVGAGGYEQYF. The entire variable domain, with the rest obtained from reference TRBV14 and TRBJ2-7, is as follows: EAGVTQFPSHSVIEKGQTVTLRCDPISGHDNLYWYRRVMGKEIKFLLHFVKESKQDESGMPNNRFLAERTGGTYSTLKVQPAELEDSGVYFCASSQVGAGGYEQYFGPGTRLTVT.